This TCR beta chain was captured in a study of CD8+CD57+ T cells in acquired aplastic anemia. At the level of the study: Sorted CD4+ plus CD8+ cells gave DNA averaging approximately 3.2 ug. For CD4+ cells, healthy donors had an average of approximately 9.8 million reads.

The length of the CDR3 is 14 residues. Trimming removed 3 bases from V and 0 bases from J, with 8 bases in between. Germline lookup yields CDR1 LNHDA and CDR2 SQIVND (reference sequence). Study-wide points: CD8+ Simpson's diversity in patients was not significantly different from that in controls. Sharing between patients and controls was observed for twenty-nine CD8+ CDR3 sequences.

On this clonotype itself: Its specificity is not known.

Genomic DNA, the template, was used for profiling of the TCR beta VDJ and CDR3. Via MiXCR, TCRdb re-called the reads, giving one row per CDR3 protein. The table records 100,000 to 150,000 distinct CDR3 sequences, 48% of them present only once. The source of this sequence is a human donor in good health, serving as a control. The chain joins TRBV19 to TRBJ1-2; D gene ambiguous. The sample taken for sequencing was sorted CD4+, CD8+, or CD8+CD57+ T cells (not recorded which) from PBMCs. DNA for the CDR3: TGTGCCAGTAGTATGCTGGGGACTAACTATGGCTACACCTTC. Translating gives CASSMLGTNYGYTF.